These T cell receptor beta chains were read from a single sample in a study of cytomegalovirus exposure and HLA in healthy donors. Sequenced by immunoSEQ multiplex PCR; TCRdb stores in-frame clones only, minus some. Of around 40,000 clones in the sample, about 90% were seen once. The specimen sequenced was PBMCs. The receptors here all came from a woman aged 40-49 years in good health and CMV-seropositive. The CDR3 runs from the conserved cysteine through the conserved F or W. Fields, in order: clone size, J gene, D gene, V gene, CDR3 protein, CDR3 DNA. A D gene is named only where the DNA matches it firmly. Size tells how often a clone was seen (once, few, many) or the class of an expanded clone, and some rows leave it out.

>.|TRBJ2-7|.|TRBV18
CASSPPLQDYEQYF
TGTGCCAGCTCACCTCCACTCCAAGACTACGAGCAGTACTTC
>.|TRBJ2-7|TRBD1|TRBV28
CASTLRDRDSLYEQYF
TGTGCCAGCACTCTCAGGGACAGGGATAGTCTATACGAGCAGTACTTC
>.|TRBJ1-1|.|TRBV25-1
CASRDTVRNTEAFF
TGTGCCAGCAGAGATACGGTAAGGAACACTGAAGCTTTCTTT
>.|TRBJ1-1|.|TRBV18
CASLQGRGTEAFF
TGTGCCAGCCTCCAGGGCCGCGGCACTGAAGCTTTCTTT
>.|TRBJ2-2|.|TRBV9
CASSVTRSGGELFF
TGTGCCAGCAGCGTAACTAGGTCTGGCGGGGAGCTGTTTTTT
>few|TRBJ1-4|.|TRBV5-8
CAPAASTNEKLFF
TGTGCACCGGCGGCCTCAACTAATGAAAAACTGTTTTTT
>.|TRBJ2-3|.|TRBV19
CASSSRRLTDTQYF
TGTGCCAGTAGTTCCCGCAGACTCACAGATACGCAGTATTTT
>.|TRBJ2-5|TRBD2|TRBV7-2
CASSSSGGALETQYF
TGTGCCAGCAGCAGTAGCGGGGGGGCCTTGGAGACCCAGTACTTC
>.|TRBJ2-1|.|TRBV14
CATSHGGPTYNEQFF
TGTGCCACCAGTCACGGCGGGCCGACTTACAATGAGCAGTTCTTC
>.|TRBJ2-2|TRBD2|TRBV19
CATQAVAGNTGELFF
TGTGCCACCCAAGCGGTAGCGGGGAACACCGGGGAGCTGTTTTTT
>.|TRBJ2-7|.|TRBV9
CASSVETMGQQYF
TGTGCCAGCAGCGTAGAAACGATGGGCCAGCAGTACTTC
>few|TRBJ1-4|TRBD1|TRBV7-8
CASSLEGRGPGHEKLFF
TGTGCCAGCAGCTTAGAGGGCAGGGGGCCGGGGCATGAAAAACTGTTTTTT
>.|TRBJ1-1|TRBD1|TRBV7-2
CASSATGGAWVAFF
TGTGCCAGCAGCGCCACAGGGGGCGCTTGGGTAGCTTTCTTT
>once|TRBJ2-2|.|TRBV9
CASSVVIGNGELFF
TGTGCCAGCAGCGTAGTAATCGGGAACGGGGAGCTGTTTTTT
>.|TRBJ2-6|.|TRBV28
CASSDPGVGVLTF
TGTGCCAGCAGCGATCCAGGGGTCGGGGTCCTGACTTTC
>.|TRBJ1-2|.|TRBV28
CASSLRQVNYGYTF
TGTGCCAGCAGTTTAAGGCAGGTTAACTATGGCTACACCTTC
>.|TRBJ2-5|.|TRBV27
CASSLMRSGQGHKAQYF
TGTGCCAGCAGTTTAATGAGGTCCGGTCAGGGGCACAAGGCCCAGTACTTC
>.|TRBJ2-5|TRBD1|TRBV28
CASSFPGTGEGTQYF
TGTGCCAGCAGTTTTCCGGGGACAGGGGAGGGGACCCAGTACTTC
>.|TRBJ2-7|.|TRBV6-1
CASSDQALATGSEQYF
TGTGCCAGCAGTGACCAAGCTCTAGCAACTGGAAGCGAGCAGTACTTC
>.|TRBJ1-5|.|TRBV7-2
CASSPPYSNQPQHF
TGTGCCAGCAGCCCACCCTATAGCAATCAGCCCCAGCATTTT
>.|TRBJ2-1|.|TRBV19
CASSPSRAGSYNEQFF
TGTGCCAGTAGCCCCTCCCGGGCGGGGTCCTACAATGAGCAGTTCTTC